The T cell receptor (beta chain) under discussion was sequenced for a study of T cells and Merkel cell carcinoma outcomes. Here immunoSEQ multiplex PCR was the method, and the copy in TCRdb shows in-frame clones only, minus some. Of thousands of clones listed, approximately 80% are singletons. This CDR3 spans 16 amino acids. CDR1 and CDR2 (germline): SGHDT, YYEEEE. Trimming took off 4 bases at V and 3 bases at J, with 16 bases between the two ends. The sequenced sample consisted of tumor tissue from Merkel cell carcinoma. This clonotype was sampled from a human donor with Merkel cell carcinoma. The gene calls are TRBV5-6 and TRBJ1-4, with a weak D call TRBD1 (6 bases). The CDR3 DNA is TGTGCCAGCAGCCAACTTGAAGGGGGAGCTAATGAAAAACTGTTTTTT. Amino acids: CASSQLEGGANEKLFF.